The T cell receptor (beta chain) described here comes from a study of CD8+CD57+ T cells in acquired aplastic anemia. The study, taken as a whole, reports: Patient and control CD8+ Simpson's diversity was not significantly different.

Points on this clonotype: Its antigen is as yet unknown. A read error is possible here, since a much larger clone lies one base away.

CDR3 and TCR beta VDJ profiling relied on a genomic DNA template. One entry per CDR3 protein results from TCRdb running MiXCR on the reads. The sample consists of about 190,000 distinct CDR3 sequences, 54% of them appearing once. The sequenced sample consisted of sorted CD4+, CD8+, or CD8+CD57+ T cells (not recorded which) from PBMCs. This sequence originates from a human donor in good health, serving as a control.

In DNA, the CDR3 is TGTGCCAGCAGCCGGACAGGTGTCATGGACACTGAAGCTTTCTTT. This codes for CASSRTGVMDTEAFF. The V gene is TRBV7-2, the J gene TRBJ1-1; 7 nucleotides agree with TRBD1. CDR3 length equals 15 residues. Germline values: CDR1 SGHTA, CDR2 FQGNSA. J gave up 3 bases and V 5 bases, and 9 bases lay outside the gene matches.